These T cell receptor beta chains were read from a single sample in a study of post-analysis software for immune sequencing data. TCRdb re-called the PCR reads with MiXCR, one entry per CDR3 protein. Here the sample spans about 760,000 distinct CDR3 sequences, less than 35% being singletons. The specimen was blood. The receptors come from a girl aged 10 to 17 with multiple sclerosis. CDR3s include the opening cysteine and the closing phenylalanine or tryptophan. A D gene is named only where the DNA matches it firmly.

J: TRBJ1-1
D: -
V: TRBV4-1
CDR3: CASSIQEGGNTEAFF

J: -
D: TRBD1
V: TRBV20-1
CDR3: CSGLGTGQLETQYF

J: TRBJ1-2
D: TRBD1
V: TRBV27
CDR3: CASSLRTGPPYGYTF

J: TRBJ1-2
D: -
V: TRBV12-3/TRBV12-4
CDR3: CASSLSGGSGYTF

J: TRBJ2-1
D: -
V: TRBV29-1
CDR3: CSVEPASESPREQFF

J: TRBJ2-3
D: TRBD2
V: TRBV9
CDR3: CASSVVAGGDTQYF

J: TRBJ1-1
D: -
V: TRBV4-1
CDR3: CASSQDAGQIEAFF

J: TRBJ2-3
D: TRBD1
V: TRBV2
CDR3: CASTITRDGTGSWSTDTQYF

J: TRBJ2-5
D: TRBD1
V: TRBV5-1
CDR3: CASSYRGPSGETQYF

J: TRBJ2-7
D: TRBD1
V: TRBV5-1
CDR3: CASSTGQGPGDEQYF

J: TRBJ2-1
D: -
V: TRBV20-1
CDR3: CSARSPSNLYNEQFF

J: TRBJ2-4
D: TRBD1
V: TRBV6-2/TRBV6-3
CDR3: CASSSPRQGAKNIQYF

J: TRBJ2-3
D: TRBD1
V: TRBV29-1
CDR3: CSVLGQGGSDTQYF

J: TRBJ2-7
D: TRBD2
V: TRBV4-3
CDR3: CASSDRGGVNEQYF

J: TRBJ2-5
D: -
V: TRBV18
CDR3: CASSPQGETQYF

J: TRBJ2-1
D: -
V: TRBV20-1
CDR3: CRPGTAAKNEQFF

J: TRBJ2-1
D: -
V: TRBV5-6
CDR3: CASSLGEDSYNEQFF

J: TRBJ1-5
D: -
V: TRBV6-1
CDR3: CAGGLQVLGNQPQHF

J: TRBJ2-3
D: -
V: TRBV24-1
CDR3: CATSDLRGAPTDTQYF

J: TRBJ1-2
D: -
V: TRBV5-6
CDR3: CASSSTHGQKNYGYTF

J: TRBJ1-5
D: -
V: TRBV27
CDR3: CASSDGPYSNQPQHF

J: TRBJ2-5
D: -
V: TRBV28
CDR3: CASSTTFTRETQYF

J: TRBJ2-3
D: -
V: TRBV12-3/TRBV12-4
CDR3: CASRPNRGATDTQYF

J: TRBJ2-5
D: -
V: TRBV20-1
CDR3: CAGVAVETQYF

J: TRBJ1-5
D: -
V: TRBV21-1
CDR3: CASSKGMDQPQHF

J: TRBJ2-7
D: TRBD2
V: TRBV28
CDR3: CASSPSREGSYEQYF